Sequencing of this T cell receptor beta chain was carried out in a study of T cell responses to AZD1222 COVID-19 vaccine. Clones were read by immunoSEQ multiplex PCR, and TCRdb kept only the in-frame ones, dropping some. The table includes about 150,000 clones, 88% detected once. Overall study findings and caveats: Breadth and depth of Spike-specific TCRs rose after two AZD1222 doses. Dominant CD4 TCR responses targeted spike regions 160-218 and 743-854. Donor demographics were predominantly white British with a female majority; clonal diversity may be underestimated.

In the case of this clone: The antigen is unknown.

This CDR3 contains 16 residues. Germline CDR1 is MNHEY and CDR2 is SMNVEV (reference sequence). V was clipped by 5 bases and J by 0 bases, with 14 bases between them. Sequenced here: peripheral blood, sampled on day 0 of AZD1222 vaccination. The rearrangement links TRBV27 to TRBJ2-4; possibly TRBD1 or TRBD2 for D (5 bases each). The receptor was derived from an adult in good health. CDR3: CASSPGTGRAKNIQYF. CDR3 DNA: TGTGCCAGCAGTCCCGGGACGGGGAGAGCCAAAAACATTCAGTACTTC.